One sample yielded the 21 T cell receptor beta chains listed below, sequenced in a study of blood T cell repertoires in COVID-19. Sequenced by immunoSEQ multiplex PCR; TCRdb stores in-frame clones only, minus some. The repertoire has about 160,000 clones, 84% of them found once; the top ten carry less than 9%. Sequenced material: peripheral blood. These receptors were taken from a man aged 40-50 years who had recovered from COVID-19.

This clone has just one count. V and J are TRBV11-3 and TRBJ1-1; D gene ambiguous. This CDR3 comprises 15 residues. Trimming removed 2 bases at V and 1 base at J, with 11 bases between. Germline V gives CDR1 SGHNT, CDR2 YENEEA. The CDR3 here is CASSLRGLGNTEAFF. The CDR3 DNA is TGTGCCAGCAGCTTACGGGGTCTGGGGAACACTGAAGCTTTCTTT.

The chain recombines TRBV21-1 with TRBJ2-7; the table's TRBD1 call for D was not verified on the DNA. TRBV21-1 is described as a pseudogene. The CDR3 has 12 residues. CDR3: CASRTGEGVGYF. The CDR3 coding sequence is TGTGCCAGCAGGACAGGGGAAGGTGTCGGGTACTTC.

This chain uses TRBV6-2 or TRBV6-3 with TRBJ2-1, with 8 nucleotides matching TRBD2. This CDR3 spans 15 amino acids. After removal of 5 bases from V and 7 bases from J, the junction contained 10 bases not matched to a gene. Germline V CDR1 and CDR2: MNHEY, SVGEGT. DNA for the CDR3: TGTGCCAGCAGTCGAACGGGGGGGCGGAAGAATGAGCAGTTCTTC. It codes for CASSRTGGRKNEQFF.

This chain uses TRBV9 with TRBJ1-4; maybe TRBD1 (5 bases). V lost 3 bases to trimming and J lost 2 bases, with 14 bases between them. The CDR3 runs to 16 residues. Germline V lookup: CDR1 SGDLS, CDR2 YYNGEE. Written as DNA, the CDR3 is TGTGCCAGCAGCGAAGGAGGGTGGGGGACTAATGAAAAACTGTTTTTT. Protein product: CASSEGGWGTNEKLFF.

The V and J genes are TRBV7-9 and TRBJ2-5; D remains ambiguous. Trimming took off 1 base at V and 0 bases at J, with 6 bases between the two ends. Germline V gene data show CDR1 as SEHNR and CDR2 as FQNEAQ (reference sequence). The CDR3 sequence is 14 residues long. CDR3 nucleotide sequence: TGTGCCAGCAGCTTAGTTCCGTACCAAGAGACCCAGTACTTC. Translation gives CASSLVPYQETQYF.

This chain connects TRBV4-3 to TRBJ2-5, with D uncertain. V lost 2 bases to trimming and J lost 5 bases, with 12 bases between them. Germline V CDR1 and CDR2: LGHNA, YSLEER. The CDR3 runs 14 residues. CDR3 residues: CASSQNLEVETQYF. For the CDR3, the DNA is TGCGCCAGCAGCCAAAACCTAGAAGTGGAGACCCAGTACTTC.

The table lists this clone with a count of one. This sequence joins TRBV6-5 and TRBJ2-7; 13 bases agree with TRBD2. Trimming at V came to 4 bases and at J to 4 bases, leaving 4 bases not matched to a gene. This CDR3 spans 15 amino acids. Germline values: CDR1 MNHEY, CDR2 SVGAGI. The CDR3 DNA is TGTGCCAGCAGTTCACTAGCGGGAGGGCCTTACGAGCAGTACTTC. Translating it yields CASSSLAGGPYEQYF.

The V and J genes are TRBV6-2 or TRBV6-3 and TRBJ2-7; 9 bases agree with TRBD1. The CDR3 consists of 14 residues. The J segment lost 2 bases and the V segment lost 4 bases, leaving 3 bases of the junction unmatched. Per germline, CDR1 MNHEY and CDR2 SVGEGT. CDR3 protein: CASSSRQGAYEQYF. CDR3 sequence (DNA): TGTGCCAGCAGTTCCCGACAGGGGGCCTACGAGCAGTACTTC.

The chain employs TRBV10-1 and TRBJ1-1; the match to TRBD1 covers 10 bases. Germline values: CDR1 WNHNN, CDR2 SYGVQD (reference sequence). V gave up 9 bases and J gave up 0 bases; unmatched junction bases: 7. CDR3 length equals 15 residues. CDR3 nucleotide sequence: TGCGCCAGTGGGACAGGGGCCCCCATGAACACTGAAGCTTTCTTT. Its translation is CASGTGAPMNTEAFF.

V usage is TRBV21-1 and J usage is TRBJ2-1; the tabulated D call, TRBD1, remains unverified against the DNA. TRBV21-1 counts as a pseudogene. The length of the CDR3 is 14 residues. The CDR3 region has the DNA TGTGCCAGCAGGCGACAGGGTAGTTGCAATGAGCAGTTCTTC. It codes for CASRRQGSCNEQFF.

The J gene is TRBJ2-3, the V gene TRBV29-1, with 7 bases that match TRBD1. There are 13 residues in the CDR3. In germline, CDR1 is SQVTM, CDR2 ANQGSEA. The V and J ends lost 6 bases and 6 bases, in that order; junction bases with no gene match: 9. The CDR3 DNA follows: TGCAGCGTGGACACGACAGGGTCGGATACGCAGTATTTT. Its protein is CSVDTTGSDTQYF.

This clone was recorded once. The chain carries TRBV7-2 and TRBJ2-1; 11 bases fit TRBD2. Trimming at V came to 5 bases and at J to 5 bases, leaving 5 bases not matched to a gene. Germline V CDR1 and CDR2: SGHTA, FQGNSA. This CDR3 is 15 amino acids long. The CDR3 nucleotides read TGTGCCAGCAGCCGGGGACTAGCGGCAAACAATGAGCAGTTCTTC. Translating it yields CASSRGLAANNEQFF.

In this sample, this clone turned up once. The genes are TRBV19 and TRBJ2-3; D gene uncertain. Germline CDR1 reads LNHDA; CDR2 reads SQIVND (reference sequence). The CDR3 extends over 12 amino acids. Deletions cut 5 bases from V and 6 bases from J, with 9 bases between. CDR3 bases: TGTGCCAGTAGTGTTACAATGGATACGCAGTATTTT. As protein: CASSVTMDTQYF.

The chain links TRBV5-6 to TRBJ2-7; TRBD1 matches 9 bases. Unmatched junction bases numbered 10, after V lost 6 bases and J lost 3 bases. Germline V gene lookup returns CDR1 SGHDT and CDR2 YYEEEE. The CDR3 is 15 amino acids. The chain's CDR3 is CASTDRGRSNYEQYF. The DNA for the CDR3 is TGTGCCAGCACGGACAGGGGTCGGAGTAACTACGAGCAGTACTTC.

The genes are TRBV7-9 and TRBJ2-1, with 8 bases matching TRBD2. Trimming at V came to 8 bases and at J to 1 base, leaving 10 bases not matched to a gene. Germline-derived CDR1 and CDR2 are SEHNR and FQNEAQ (reference sequence). The CDR3 contains 16 residues. The CDR3, as DNA: TGTGCCAGCGGCCAAACCGGGGGGGATTCCTACAATGAGCAGTTCTTC. This codes for CASGQTGGDSYNEQFF.

The V and J genes are TRBV6-6 and TRBJ2-5; TRBD1 might be the D (5 bases). The CDR3 is 14 amino acids. The V end lost 6 bases, the J end lost 0 bases, and 11 bases lay between the germline ends. Looked up from germline, CDR1 is MNHNY and CDR2 is SVGAGI (reference sequence). Here the CDR3 DNA reads TGTGCCAGCAGGGACACCCTGTACCAAGAGACCCAGTACTTC. Translation gives CASRDTLYQETQYF.

The V and J genes are TRBV6-6 and TRBJ2-2; 9 bases are shared with TRBD2. The germline gives CDR1 MNHNY, CDR2 SVGAGI (reference sequence). V shed 6 bases, J shed 7 bases, and the junction held 15 bases outside the gene matches. This CDR3 comprises 17 residues. As DNA, the CDR3 is TGTGCCAGCAGCCGAGGAGCGGGAGGAAGGTACAACGGGGAGCTGTTTTTT. Its protein product is CASSRGAGGRYNGELFF.

This rearrangement joins TRBV30 to TRBJ2-1; tentatively, D is TRBD2 (5 bases). The germline V and J ends were trimmed by 1 base and 9 bases, with 10 bases remaining between them. Germline V lookup: CDR1 GTSNPN, CDR2 SVGIG (reference sequence). The CDR3 length is 12 residues. Here the CDR3 reads CAWSGSGGEQFF. The CDR3 DNA reads as TGTGCCTGGAGTGGAAGCGGAGGTGAGCAGTTCTTC.

The gene calls are TRBV7-8 and TRBJ1-1; D is uncertain. V lost 4 bases and J lost 3, with 9 bases in between. The germline gives CDR1 SGHVS, CDR2 FQNEAQ. The CDR3 runs to 13 residues. CDR3 sequence reads: CASSSLGDTEAFF. CDR3 nucleotides: TGTGCCAGCAGCTCCTTGGGAGACACTGAAGCTTTCTTT.

V is TRBV5-1 and J is TRBJ2-7; D ambiguous. The ends were cut back, 2 bases at V and 3 bases at J, with 9 bases in the middle. This CDR3 spans 13 amino acids. Germline V gene data show CDR1 as SGHRS and CDR2 as YFSETQ. The CDR3 sequence is CASSLPERYEQYF. In DNA, the CDR3 is TGCGCCAGCAGCTTACCGGAGCGCTACGAGCAGTACTTC.

The chain joins TRBV5-4 to TRBJ1-1; D is undetermined. V was shortened by 4 bases and J by 0 bases, with 7 bases between the two germline ends. The germline CDR1 and CDR2 sequences are SGHNT and YYREEE (reference sequence). The CDR3 length is 13 residues. The CDR3: CASSLTMNTEAFF. DNA of the CDR3: TGTGCCAGCAGCCTAACTATGAACACTGAAGCTTTCTTT.